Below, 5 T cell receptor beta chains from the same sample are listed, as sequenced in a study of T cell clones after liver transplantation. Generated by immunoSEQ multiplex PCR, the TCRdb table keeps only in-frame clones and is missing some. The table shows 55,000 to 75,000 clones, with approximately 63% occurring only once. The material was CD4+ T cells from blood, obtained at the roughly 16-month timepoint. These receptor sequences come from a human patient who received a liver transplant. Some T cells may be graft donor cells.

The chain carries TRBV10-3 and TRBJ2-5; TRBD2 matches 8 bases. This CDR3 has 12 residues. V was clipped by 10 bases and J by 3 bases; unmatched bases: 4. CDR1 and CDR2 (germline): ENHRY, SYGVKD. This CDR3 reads CATGSGEETQYF. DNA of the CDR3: TGTGCCACTGGTAGCGGGGAAGAGACCCAGTACTTC.

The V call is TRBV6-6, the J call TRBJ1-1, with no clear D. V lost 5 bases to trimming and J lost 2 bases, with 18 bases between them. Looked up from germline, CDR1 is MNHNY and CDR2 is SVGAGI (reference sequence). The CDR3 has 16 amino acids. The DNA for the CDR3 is TGTGCCAGCAGTCAGGCCATCGGGGTCCTAAACACTGAAGCTTTCTTT. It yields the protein CASSQAIGVLNTEAFF.

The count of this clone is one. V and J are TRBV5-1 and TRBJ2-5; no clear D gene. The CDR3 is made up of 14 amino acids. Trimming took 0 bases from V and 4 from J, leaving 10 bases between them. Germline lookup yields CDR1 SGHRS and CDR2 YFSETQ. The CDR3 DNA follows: TGCGCCAGCAGCTTGGCGTCAGGTCGAGAGACCCAGTACTTC. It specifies CASSLASGRETQYF.

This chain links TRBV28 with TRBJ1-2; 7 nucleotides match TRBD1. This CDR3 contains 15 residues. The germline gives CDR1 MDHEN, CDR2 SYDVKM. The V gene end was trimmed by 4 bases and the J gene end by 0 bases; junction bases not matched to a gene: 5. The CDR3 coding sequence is TGTGCCAGCAGTTCTACAGGGGACTCTAACTATGGCTACACCTTC. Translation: CASSSTGDSNYGYTF.

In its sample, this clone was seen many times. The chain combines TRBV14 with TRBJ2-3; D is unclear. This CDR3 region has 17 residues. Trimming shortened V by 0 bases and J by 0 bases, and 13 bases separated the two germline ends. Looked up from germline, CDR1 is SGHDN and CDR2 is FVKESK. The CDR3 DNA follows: TGTGCCAGCAGCCAAGACGCCGCAGGCACTAGCACAGATACGCAGTATTTT. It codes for CASSQDAAGTSTDTQYF.